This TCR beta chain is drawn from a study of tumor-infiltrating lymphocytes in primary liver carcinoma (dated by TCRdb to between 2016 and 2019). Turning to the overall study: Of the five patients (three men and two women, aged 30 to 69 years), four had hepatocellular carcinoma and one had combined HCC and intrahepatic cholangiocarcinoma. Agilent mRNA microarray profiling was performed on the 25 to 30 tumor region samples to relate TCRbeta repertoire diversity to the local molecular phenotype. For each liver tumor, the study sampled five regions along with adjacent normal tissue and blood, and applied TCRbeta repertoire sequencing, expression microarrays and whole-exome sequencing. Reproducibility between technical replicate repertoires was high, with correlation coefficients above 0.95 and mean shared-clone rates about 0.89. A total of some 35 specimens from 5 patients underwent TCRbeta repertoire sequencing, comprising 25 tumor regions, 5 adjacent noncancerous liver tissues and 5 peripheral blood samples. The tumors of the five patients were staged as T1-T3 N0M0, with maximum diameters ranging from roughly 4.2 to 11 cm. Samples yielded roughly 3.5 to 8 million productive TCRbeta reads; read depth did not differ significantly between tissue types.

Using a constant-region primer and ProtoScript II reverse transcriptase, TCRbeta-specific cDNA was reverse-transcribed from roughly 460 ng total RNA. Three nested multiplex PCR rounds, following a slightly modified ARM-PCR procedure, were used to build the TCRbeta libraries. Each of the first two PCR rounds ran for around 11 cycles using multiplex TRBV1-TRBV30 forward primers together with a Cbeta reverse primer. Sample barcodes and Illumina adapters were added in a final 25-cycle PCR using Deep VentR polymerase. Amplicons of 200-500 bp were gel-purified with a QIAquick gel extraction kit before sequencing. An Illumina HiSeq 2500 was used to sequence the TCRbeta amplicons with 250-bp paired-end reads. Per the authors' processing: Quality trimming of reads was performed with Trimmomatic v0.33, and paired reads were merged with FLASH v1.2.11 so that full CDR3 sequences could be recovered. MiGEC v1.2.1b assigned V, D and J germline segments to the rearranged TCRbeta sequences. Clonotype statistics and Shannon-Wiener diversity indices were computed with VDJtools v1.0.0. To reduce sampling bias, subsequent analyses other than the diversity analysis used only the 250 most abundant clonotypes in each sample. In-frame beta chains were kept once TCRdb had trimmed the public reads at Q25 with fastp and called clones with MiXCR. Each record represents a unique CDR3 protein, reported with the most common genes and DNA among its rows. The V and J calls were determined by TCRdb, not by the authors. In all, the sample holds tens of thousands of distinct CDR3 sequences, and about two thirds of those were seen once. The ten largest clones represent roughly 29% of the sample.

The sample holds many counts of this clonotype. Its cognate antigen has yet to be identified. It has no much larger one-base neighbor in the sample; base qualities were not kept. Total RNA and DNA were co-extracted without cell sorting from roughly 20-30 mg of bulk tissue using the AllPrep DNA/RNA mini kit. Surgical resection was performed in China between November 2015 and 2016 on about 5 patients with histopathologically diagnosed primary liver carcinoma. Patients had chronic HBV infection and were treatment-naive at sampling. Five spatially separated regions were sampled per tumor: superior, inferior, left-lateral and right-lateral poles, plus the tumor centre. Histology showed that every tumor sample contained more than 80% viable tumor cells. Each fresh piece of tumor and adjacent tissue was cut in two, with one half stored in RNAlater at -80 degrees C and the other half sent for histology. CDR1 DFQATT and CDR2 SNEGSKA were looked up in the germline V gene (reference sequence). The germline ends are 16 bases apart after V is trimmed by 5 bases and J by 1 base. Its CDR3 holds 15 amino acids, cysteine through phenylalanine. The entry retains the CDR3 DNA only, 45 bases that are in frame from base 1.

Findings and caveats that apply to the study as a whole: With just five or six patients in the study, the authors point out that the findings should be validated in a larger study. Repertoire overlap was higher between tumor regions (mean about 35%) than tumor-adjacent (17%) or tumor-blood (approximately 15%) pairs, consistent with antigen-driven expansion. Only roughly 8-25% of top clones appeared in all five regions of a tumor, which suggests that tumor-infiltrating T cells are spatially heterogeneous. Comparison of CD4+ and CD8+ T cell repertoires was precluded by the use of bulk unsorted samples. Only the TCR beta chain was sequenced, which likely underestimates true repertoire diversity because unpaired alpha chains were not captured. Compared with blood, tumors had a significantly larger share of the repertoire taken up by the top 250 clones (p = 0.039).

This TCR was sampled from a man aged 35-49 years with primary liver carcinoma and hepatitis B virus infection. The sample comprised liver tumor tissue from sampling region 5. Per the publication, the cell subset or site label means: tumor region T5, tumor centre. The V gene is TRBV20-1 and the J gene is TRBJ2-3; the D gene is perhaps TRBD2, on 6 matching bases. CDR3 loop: CSAGVREKGTDTQYF. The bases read TGCAGTGCTGGCGTTCGGGAGAAGGGCACAGATACGCAGTATTTT.